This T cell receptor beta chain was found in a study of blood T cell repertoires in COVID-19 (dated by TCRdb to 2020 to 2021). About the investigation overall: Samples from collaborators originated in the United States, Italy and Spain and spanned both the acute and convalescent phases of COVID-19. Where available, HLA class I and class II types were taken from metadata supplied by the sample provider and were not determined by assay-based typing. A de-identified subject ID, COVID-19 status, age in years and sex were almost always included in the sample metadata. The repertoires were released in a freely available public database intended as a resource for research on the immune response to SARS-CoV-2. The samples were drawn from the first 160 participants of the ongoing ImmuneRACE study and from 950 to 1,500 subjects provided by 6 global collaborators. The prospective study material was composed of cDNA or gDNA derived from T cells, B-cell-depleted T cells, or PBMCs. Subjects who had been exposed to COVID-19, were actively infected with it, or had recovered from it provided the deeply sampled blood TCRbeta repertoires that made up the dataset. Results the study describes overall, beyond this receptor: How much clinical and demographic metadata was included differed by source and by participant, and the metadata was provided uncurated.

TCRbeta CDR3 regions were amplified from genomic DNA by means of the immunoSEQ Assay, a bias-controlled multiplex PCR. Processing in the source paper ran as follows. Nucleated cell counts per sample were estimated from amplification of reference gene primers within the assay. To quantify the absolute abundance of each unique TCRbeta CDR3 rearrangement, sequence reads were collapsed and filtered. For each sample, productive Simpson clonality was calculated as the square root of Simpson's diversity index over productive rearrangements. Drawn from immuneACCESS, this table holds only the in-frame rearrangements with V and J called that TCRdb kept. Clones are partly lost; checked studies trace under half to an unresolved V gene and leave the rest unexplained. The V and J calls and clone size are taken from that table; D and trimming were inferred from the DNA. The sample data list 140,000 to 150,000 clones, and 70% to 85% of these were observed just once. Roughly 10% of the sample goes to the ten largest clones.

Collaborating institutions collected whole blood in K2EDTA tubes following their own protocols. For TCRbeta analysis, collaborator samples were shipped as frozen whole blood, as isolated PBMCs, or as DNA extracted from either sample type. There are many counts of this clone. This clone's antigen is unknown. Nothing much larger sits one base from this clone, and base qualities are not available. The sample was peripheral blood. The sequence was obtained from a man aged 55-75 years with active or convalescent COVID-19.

The nucleotide sequence is given as TGTGCCATCAGTCCTACAGGGCTTTCAAACGAGCAGTACTTC. Translation gives CAISPTGLSNEQYF. This chain joins TRBV10-3 to TRBJ2-7, and perhaps TRBD1 as D gene, on 6 matching bases. The CDR3, cysteine through phenylalanine, is 14 amino acids long. Only the CDR3 portion is preserved as DNA: 42 bases, with reading frame beginning at the first base. Cut back by 5 bases and 5 bases, the V and J ends lie 16 bases apart. Looking up the germline V gene yields CDR1 ENHRY and CDR2 SYGVKD.